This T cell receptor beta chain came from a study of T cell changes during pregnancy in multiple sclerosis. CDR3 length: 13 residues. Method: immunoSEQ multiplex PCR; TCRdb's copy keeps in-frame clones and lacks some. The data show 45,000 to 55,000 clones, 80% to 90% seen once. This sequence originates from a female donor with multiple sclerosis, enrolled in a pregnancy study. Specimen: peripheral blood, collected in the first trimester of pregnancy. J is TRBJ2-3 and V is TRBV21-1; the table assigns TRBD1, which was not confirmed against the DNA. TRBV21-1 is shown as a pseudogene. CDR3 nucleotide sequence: TGTGCCAGCAGAATCAGATCCACAGATACGCAGTATTTT. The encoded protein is CASRIRSTDTQYF.